A selection of T cell receptor beta chains follows, all from one sample in a study of control samples from healthy donors and cancer patients. Clones were read by immunoSEQ multiplex PCR, and TCRdb kept only the in-frame ones, dropping some. The table has some 79,000 clones, approximately 90% seen once. Input material: blood. Receptor source: a man aged 50-60 years in good health. CDR3s include the opening cysteine and the closing phenylalanine or tryptophan. The D gene is left open where the match is weak. Expanded clones are given a class, and other clones once, few, many or no size at all.

>TRBD1|-|TRBV5-6|TRBJ2-3
CASSLGTGFHTDTQYF
TGTGCCAGCAGCTTAGGGACAGGGTTCCACACAGATACGCAGTATTTT
>-|-|TRBV6-6|TRBJ1-4
CASSPTDEKLFF
TGTGCCAGTTCCCCCACAGATGAAAAACTGTTTTTT
>-|-|TRBV11-2|TRBJ2-3
CASSLNGASTDTQYF
TGTGCCAGCAGCTTGAACGGGGCTAGCACAGATACGCAGTATTTT
>TRBD2|-|TRBV6-1|TRBJ2-7
CASSDGTSGGLSYEQYF
TGTGCCAGCAGTGACGGGACTAGCGGGGGTCTATCCTACGAGCAGTACTTC
>-|-|TRBV7-2|TRBJ2-7
CASSLGGVQGALAEQYF
TGTGCCAGCAGCTTGGGAGGGGTGCAGGGGGCACTTGCAGAGCAGTACTTC
>-|-|TRBV30|TRBJ1-1
CAWSYYMNTEAFF
TGTGCCTGGAGTTACTATATGAACACTGAAGCTTTCTTT
>-|-|TRBV5-6|TRBJ2-7
CASSLGQGWYEQYF
TGTGCCAGCAGCTTGGGGCAGGGTTGGTACGAGCAGTACTTC
>-|-|TRBV27|TRBJ2-1
CASSPSFKGTYNEQFF
TGTGCCAGCAGTCCTTCCTTCAAGGGGACCTACAATGAGCAGTTCTTC
>-|-|TRBV9|TRBJ1-4
CASSVAGGFGEKLFF
TGTGCCAGCAGCGTCGCCGGGGGGTTCGGTGAAAAACTGTTTTTT
>TRBD1|-|TRBV3-1/TRBV3-2|TRBJ1-4
CASSLSSGTGLFF
TGTGCCAGCAGCCTCTCATCCGGGACAGGACTGTTTTTT
>TRBD1|-|TRBV30|TRBJ1-2
CAWRVLDRGLGDYGYTF
TGTGCCTGGAGGGTTCTGGACAGGGGGCTTGGGGACTATGGCTACACCTTC
>-|few|TRBV30|TRBJ2-7
CAWSPGGYEQYF
TGTGCCTGGAGCCCAGGTGGCTACGAGCAGTACTTC
>TRBD1|-|TRBV24-1|TRBJ1-5
CATSDPGTGGDGQPQHF
TGTGCCACCAGTGACCCCGGGACAGGGGGCGATGGTCAGCCCCAGCATTTT
>TRBD1|-|TRBV12-3/TRBV12-4|TRBJ1-1
CASSGQGNTEAFF
TGTGCCAGCAGCGGACAGGGGAACACTGAAGCTTTCTTT
>-|-|TRBV24-1|TRBJ2-1
CATSEELFHDEQFF
TGTGCCACCAGTGAGGAACTATTCCACGATGAGCAGTTCTTC
>-|-|TRBV3-1/TRBV3-2|TRBJ1-1
CASSHGVSTEAFF
TGTGCCAGCAGCCACGGGGTTAGCACTGAAGCTTTCTTT
>TRBD2|few|TRBV19|TRBJ2-7
CASSTSRGAYEQYF
TGTGCCAGTAGTACTTCCCGGGGGGCCTACGAGCAGTACTTC
>TRBD2|-|TRBV19|TRBJ2-5
CASSSSGGIVGETQYF
TGTGCCAGTAGTTCTAGCGGGGGGATCGTAGGAGAGACCCAGTACTTC
>-|-|TRBV11-3|TRBJ1-6
CASSLDTKSPLHF
TGTGCCAGCAGCTTAGATACTAAGTCACCCCTCCACTTT
>-|-|TRBV4-2|TRBJ1-6
CASRVDPNSPLHF
TGTGCCAGCAGGGTCGACCCCAATTCACCCCTCCACTTT
>TRBD1|-|TRBV29-1|TRBJ1-6
CSVGAGTGGSPLHF
TGCAGCGTTGGGGCCGGGACAGGGGGTTCACCCCTCCACTTT
>-|-|TRBV3-1/TRBV3-2|TRBJ1-5
CASSQGESNQPQHF
TGTGCCAGCAGCCAAGGGGAGTCCAATCAGCCCCAGCATTTT
>TRBD2|-|TRBV25-1|TRBJ2-2
CASTYDRSGGAWGELFF
TGTGCCAGCACGTACGATCGGAGCGGGGGCGCTTGGGGGGAGCTGTTTTTT
>-|-|TRBV7-9|TRBJ1-1
CASSLEATTEAFF
TGTGCCAGCAGCTTAGAAGCTACCACTGAAGCTTTCTTT
>-|-|TRBV30|TRBJ1-2
CAWSYSRAGGYGYTF
TGTGCCTGGAGTTACAGCAGGGCCGGCGGTTATGGCTACACCTTC
>-|-|TRBV18|TRBJ1-1
CASSGGHNTEAFF
TGTGCCAGCTCGGGAGGACATAACACTGAAGCTTTCTTT
>-|-|TRBV13|TRBJ1-6
CASSLFQVYNSPLHF
TGTGCCAGCAGCTTATTCCAAGTCTATAATTCACCCCTCCACTTT
>TRBD1|-|TRBV2|TRBJ1-6
CASSEMGQGANSPLHF
TGTGCCAGCAGTGAAATGGGACAGGGGGCAAATTCACCCCTCCACTTT
>-|-|TRBV3-1/TRBV3-2|TRBJ2-4
CASSYVGKNIQYF
TGTGCCAGCAGCTATGTGGGCAAAAACATTCAGTACTTC
>TRBD1|-|TRBV2|TRBJ1-2
CAGGQALDGYTF
TGTGCCGGGGGACAGGCTCTGGATGGCTACACCTTC
>-|-|TRBV7-2|TRBJ2-7
CASSLVTQGIYEQYF
TGTGCCAGCAGCTTGGTGACCCAAGGGATCTACGAGCAGTACTTC
>-|-|TRBV29-1|TRBJ2-2
CSGSGTGTGELFF
TGCAGCGGTTCCGGGACGGGCACCGGGGAGCTGTTTTTT
>-|-|TRBV27|TRBJ2-7
CASSIKTGIYEQYF
TGTGCCAGCAGTATTAAGACAGGAATCTACGAGCAGTACTTC
>TRBD1|once|TRBV15|TRBJ1-4
CATRRTGPSEKLFF
TGTGCCACCAGACGGACAGGGCCTTCTGAAAAACTGTTTTTT
>TRBD1|-|TRBV30|TRBJ1-1
CAWRLQGEMGTEAFF
TGTGCCTGGAGATTGCAGGGGGAAATGGGGACTGAAGCTTTCTTT
>-|-|TRBV7-2|TRBJ1-5
CASSSGVGQPQHF
TGTGCCAGCAGCTCGGGGGTCGGCCAGCCCCAGCATTTT
>-|-|TRBV30|TRBJ1-3
CAWSVVGTFSGNTIYF
TGTGCCTGGAGTGTCGTCGGGACATTCTCTGGAAACACCATATATTTT
>TRBD2|-|TRBV2|TRBJ2-7
CASSEVAGLSNEQYF
TGTGCCAGCAGTGAAGTAGCGGGGTTAAGTAACGAGCAGTACTTC
>-|-|TRBV27|TRBJ2-2
CAAKGDTGELFF
TGTGCCGCCAAGGGGGACACCGGGGAGCTGTTTTTT
>-|once|TRBV7-2|TRBJ2-5
CASSLVYERGETQYF
TGTGCCAGCAGCTTAGTATATGAACGGGGAGAGACCCAGTACTTC
>-|once|TRBV12-3/TRBV12-4|TRBJ1-2
CASSLKPTTLTF
TGTGCCAGCAGTTTAAAGCCAACTACTCTCACCTTC
>-|once|TRBV5-5|TRBJ1-2
CASSLSGQYGYTF
TGTGCCAGCAGCCTATCCGGACAGTATGGCTACACCTTC
>-|-|TRBV3-1/TRBV3-2|TRBJ2-5
CASSPGHSGGRKETQYF
TGTGCCAGCAGCCCCGGGCACAGTGGTGGGCGTAAGGAGACCCAGTACTTC